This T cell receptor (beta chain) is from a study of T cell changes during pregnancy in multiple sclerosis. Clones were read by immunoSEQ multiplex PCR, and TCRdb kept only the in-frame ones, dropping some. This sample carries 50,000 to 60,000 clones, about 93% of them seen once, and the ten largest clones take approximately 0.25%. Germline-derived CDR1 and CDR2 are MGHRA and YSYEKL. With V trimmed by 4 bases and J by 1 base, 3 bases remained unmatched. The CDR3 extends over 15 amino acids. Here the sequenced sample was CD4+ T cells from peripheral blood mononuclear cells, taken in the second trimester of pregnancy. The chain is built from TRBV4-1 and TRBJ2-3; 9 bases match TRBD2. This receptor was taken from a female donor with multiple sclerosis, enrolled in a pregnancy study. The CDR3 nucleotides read TGCGCCAGCAGCCTTGCGGGGGGGGGCACAGATACGCAGTATTTT. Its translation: CASSLAGGGTDTQYF.